The T cell receptor beta chain described here comes from a study of T cell changes during pregnancy in multiple sclerosis (dated by TCRdb to the late 2010s). For the wider study: The study looked at changes in the T cell repertoire across pregnancy in women with multiple sclerosis.

Libraries came from the immunoSEQ multiplex PCR assay. TCRdb holds this immuneACCESS table with in-frame rearrangements only. Some clones are missing; in checked studies, unresolved V genes explain under half, and the rest has no known cause. A total of 95,000 to 150,000 clones appear in this sample, over 85% of them only once. The ten top clones hold approximately 6.3% of the sample. Reading the germline V gene gives CDR1 SGHNT and CDR2 YENEEA. The V and J ends are trimmed by 3 bases and 3 bases, leaving 8 bases between them. Counted from cysteine to phenylalanine, this CDR3 has 14 amino acids. The DNA shown is the 42-base CDR3, in frame from base 1. A word on this clone: Its cognate antigen has yet to be identified. Base qualities were left out, and no much larger clone turns up one base away.

This TCR was sampled from a female donor with multiple sclerosis, enrolled in a pregnancy study. The chain couples TRBV11-3 to TRBJ2-2; TRBD2 is perhaps the D gene, given 5 matching bases. The sequencing here drew on peripheral blood, taken before pregnancy. CDR3 loop: CASSFLADTGELFF. The DNA sequence reads TGTGCCAGCAGCTTTCTAGCAGACACCGGGGAGCTGTTTTTT.